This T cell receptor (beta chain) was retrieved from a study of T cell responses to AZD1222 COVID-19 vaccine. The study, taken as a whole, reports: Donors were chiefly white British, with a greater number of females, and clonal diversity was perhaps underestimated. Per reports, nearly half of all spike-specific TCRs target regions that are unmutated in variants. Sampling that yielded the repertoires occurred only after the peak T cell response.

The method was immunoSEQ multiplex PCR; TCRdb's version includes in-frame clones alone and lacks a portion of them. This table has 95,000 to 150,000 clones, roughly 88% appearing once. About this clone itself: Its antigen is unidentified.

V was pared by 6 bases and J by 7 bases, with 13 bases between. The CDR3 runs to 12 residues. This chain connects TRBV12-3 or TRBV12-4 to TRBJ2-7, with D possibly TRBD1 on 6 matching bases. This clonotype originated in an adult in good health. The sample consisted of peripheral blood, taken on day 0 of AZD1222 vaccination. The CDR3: CASSPDSREQYF. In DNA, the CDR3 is TGTGCCAGCAGCCCGGACAGTCGGGAGCAGTACTTC.